These 23 T cell receptor beta chains originate from one sample sequenced in a study of control samples from healthy donors and cancer patients. Only in-frame clones appear in the TCRdb table, and some are missing; sequencing was by immunoSEQ multiplex PCR. The repertoire consists of around 200,000 clones, with just under 95% occurring once and the leading ten covering 1.4% to 1.5%. Sample: blood. The receptors shown here come from a young man in good health.

This chain links TRBV23-1 with TRBJ1-6; TRBD1 aligns across 9 bases. TRBV23-1 is reported as an ORF; its role is uncertain. The CDR3 sequence is 16 residues long. The V segment lost 6 bases and the J segment 0 bases; nucleotides outside the gene matches: 3. CDR3 DNA sequence: TGCGCCAGCAGAGGACAGGGGAGCTCCTATAATTCACCCCTCCACTTT. It translates to CASRGQGSSYNSPLHF.

This clone was counted between two and nine times. The chain uses TRBV2 and TRBJ2-3; D might be TRBD2 (6 bases). The germline V gene has CDR1 SNHLY and CDR2 FYNNEI. This CDR3 has 14 amino acids. The germline V and J ends were trimmed by 7 bases and 3 bases, with 14 bases remaining between them. The CDR3 DNA follows: TGTGCCAGCACGGGCGGGGTAATAACAGATACGCAGTATTTT. Translation: CASTGGVITDTQYF.

The chain joins TRBV29-1 to TRBJ2-3; D call uncertain. The CDR3 spans 13 residues. V was trimmed by 6 bases and J by 0 bases, leaving 10 bases between them. The germline V gene encodes CDR1 SQVTM and CDR2 ANQGSEA. CDR3 nucleotide sequence: TGCAGCGTACCCAGGCCTAGCACAGATACGCAGTATTTT. This translates into CSVPRPSTDTQYF.

The rearrangement uses TRBV10-3 and TRBJ1-4, with TRBD1 as a possible D gene (6 bases). The CDR3 is made up of 14 amino acids. V lost 6 bases, J lost 6 bases, and 14 bases lay in between. From germline, CDR1 is ENHRY and CDR2 SYGVKD. In DNA, the CDR3 is TGTGCCATCAGCCCTTGGGGGGCAGATGAAAAACTGTTTTTT. This encodes CAISPWGADEKLFF.

In its sample, this clone was seen a few times. The CDR3 loop reads CASSETANTEAFF. The CDR3 DNA sequence: TGTGCCAGCAGTGAAACAGCTAACACTGAAGCTTTCTTT. The chain has TRBV6-4 and TRBJ1-1; D not certain. The length of the CDR3 is 13 residues. CDR1 is MRHNA and CDR2 is SNTAGT in the germline V gene. V was trimmed by 3 bases and J by 2 bases, leaving 7 bases between them.

The chain is built from TRBV19 and TRBJ2-1, with a possible D match to TRBD1 (6 bases). Deletions cut 1 base from V and 1 base from J, with 11 bases between. The CDR3 extends over 16 amino acids. Germline lookup yields CDR1 LNHDA and CDR2 SQIVND (reference sequence). CDR3 region: CASSIGGQGSYNEQFF. The CDR3 DNA sequence: TGTGCCAGTAGTATAGGGGGGCAGGGATCCTACAATGAGCAGTTCTTC.

V gene TRBV5-4 combines with J gene TRBJ1-1, with 7 bases aligning to TRBD1. CDR3 length: 15 amino acids. V shed 4 bases, J shed 2 bases, and the junction held 8 bases outside the gene matches. Germline V CDR1 and CDR2: SGHNT, YYREEE (reference sequence). CDR3 protein: CASSTSGQANTEAFF. CDR3 DNA sequence: TGTGCCAGCAGCACCTCCGGACAGGCCAACACTGAAGCTTTCTTT.

The chain links TRBV9 to TRBJ2-5, with a possible D match to TRBD2 (6 bases). CDR1 is SGDLS and CDR2 is YYNGEE in the germline V gene. V shed 7 bases and J shed 9 bases, with 10 bases lying between them. The length of the CDR3 is 10 residues. The CDR3 spells CASSGEAQYF. Here the CDR3 DNA reads TGTGCCAGCTCCGGGGAGGCCCAGTACTTC.

This clone appeared a single time. V gene TRBV12-3 or TRBV12-4 combines with J gene TRBJ1-1, with TRBD1 as a possible D gene (5 bases). The CDR3 runs to 11 residues. Between the trimmed V and J ends, which lost 8 bases and 11 bases, there was a span of 15 bases. The CDR3 region has the DNA TGTGCCAGCGGGGCCGAGGAGGACGCTTTCTTT. It codes for CASGAEEDAFF.

This rearrangement joins TRBV29-1 to TRBJ1-2; D is uncertain. Germline CDR1 and CDR2: SQVTM and ANQGSEA. This CDR3 has 12 residues. The V gene lost 5 bases and the J gene lost 4 bases, with 11 bases spanning the gap. CDR3 DNA: TGCAGCGTTCGACGGGTGGGCTATGGCTACACCTTC. Translating gives CSVRRVGYGYTF. The full variable domain, with the rest looked up from reference TRBV29-1 and TRBJ1-2, is SAVISQKPSRDICQRGTSLTIQCQVDSQVTMMFWYRQQPGQSLTLIATANQGSEATYESGFVIDKFPISRPNLTFSTLTVSNMSPEDSSIYLCSVRRVGYGYTFGSGTRLTVV.

This chain connects TRBV6-2 or TRBV6-3 to TRBJ2-5; no firm D call. This CDR3 comprises 13 residues. V gave up 4 bases and J gave up 4 bases, with 10 bases separating them. Germline CDR1 and CDR2: MNHEY and SVGEGT. CDR3 loop: CASSSLWGETQYF. The CDR3 DNA is TGTGCCAGCAGTTCCCTCTGGGGAGAGACCCAGTACTTC.

The V gene is TRBV30, the J gene TRBJ2-7; maybe TRBD1 (5 bases). CDR1 GTSNPN and CDR2 SVGIG come from the germline V gene (reference sequence). Trimming left V 4 bases short and J 0 bases short, with 13 bases between. The CDR3 contains 14 residues. Here the CDR3 reads CAWNADTSSYEQYF. The CDR3 nucleotides are TGTGCCTGGAACGCGGACACGAGCTCCTACGAGCAGTACTTC.

The chain couples TRBV6-6 to TRBJ1-1, with 7 bases identical to TRBD1. The CDR3 covers 14 residues. The germline V gene has CDR1 MNHNY and CDR2 SVGAGI (reference sequence). Trimming took 5 bases from V and 4 from J; bases not matched to a gene: 7. CDR3 nucleotides: TGTGCCAGCAGTACTAACAGGGGTTCCACTGAAGCTTTCTTT. Residues: CASSTNRGSTEAFF.

The rearrangement joins TRBV18 to TRBJ2-1, with TRBD2 identical over 12 bases. The CDR3 totals 15 residues. Per germline, CDR1 KGHSH and CDR2 LQKENI. The J segment lost 5 bases and the V segment lost 4 bases, leaving 3 bases of the junction unmatched. CDR3 sequence (DNA): TGTGCCAGCTCACAGACTAGCGGGGGAAACAATGAGCAGTTCTTC. It translates to CASSQTSGGNNEQFF.

J is TRBJ2-7 and V is TRBV6-5, with TRBD1 as a possible D gene (6 bases). Germline V gene lookup returns CDR1 MNHEY and CDR2 SVGAGI. V shed 5 bases and J shed 7 bases, with 9 bases lying between them. The CDR3 extends over 11 amino acids. The CDR3 loop is CASSTGREQYF. DNA of the CDR3: TGTGCCAGCAGTACAGGGCGGGAGCAGTACTTC.

The chain uses TRBV9 and TRBJ2-3; 7 bases are a match to TRBD2. In germline, CDR1 is SGDLS, CDR2 YYNGEE. The CDR3 spans 17 residues. With 3 bases clipped from V and 2 bases from J, the junction kept 12 bases outside the gene matches. The CDR3 loop is CASSARGGPKTTDTQYF. In DNA, the CDR3 is TGTGCCAGCAGCGCCCGGGGAGGGCCTAAGACCACAGATACGCAGTATTTT. The whole variable domain, filled in from reference TRBV9 and TRBJ2-3, reads DSGVTQTPKHLITATGQRVTLRCSPRSGDLSVYWYQQSLDQGLQFLIQYYNGEERAKGNILERFSAQQFPDLHSELNLSSLELGDSALYFCASSARGGPKTTDTQYFGPGTRLTVL.

The chain joins TRBV18 to TRBJ1-1; D remains unclear. Germline V lookup: CDR1 KGHSH, CDR2 LQKENI. The length of the CDR3 is 14 residues. Trimming stripped 4 bases from V and 1 base from J, with 10 bases between. In nucleotides, the CDR3 is TGTGCCAGCTCACGGGAAGTCAGGAACACTGAAGCTTTCTTT. It encodes CASSREVRNTEAFF.

This sequence joins TRBV5-1 and TRBJ2-3; unclear D gene. This CDR3 contains 15 residues. Per germline, CDR1 SGHRS and CDR2 YFSETQ. V was pared by 0 bases and J by 7 bases, with 15 bases between. CDR3 in DNA: TGCGCCAGCAGCTTGGCCACGGACCTCCACTATACGCAGTATTTT. Translating it yields CASSLATDLHYTQYF.

V usage is TRBV7-3 and J usage is TRBJ2-2, with 10 nucleotides matching TRBD1. Germline CDR1 SGHTA, CDR2 FQGTGA. The CDR3 consists of 18 residues. The junction had 14 bases not matched to a gene; V was cut back by 6 bases and J by 4 bases. The CDR3 here is CASRYNVGTGATTGELFF. CDR3 DNA: TGTGCCAGCAGATATAATGTTGGGACAGGGGCAACCACCGGGGAGCTGTTTTTT.

This sequence joins TRBV5-1 and TRBJ2-6; TRBD2 might be the D (6 bases). The CDR3 extends over 16 amino acids. V lost 1 base to trimming and J lost 2 bases, with 10 bases between them. Germline CDR1 is SGHRS and CDR2 is YFSETQ. This CDR3 is CASSLYGGAGANVLTF. The CDR3 region has the DNA TGCGCCAGCAGCTTGTATGGAGGGGCTGGGGCCAACGTCCTGACTTTC. The whole variable domain, filled in from reference TRBV5-1 and TRBJ2-6, reads KAGVTQTPRYLIKTRGQQVTLSCSPISGHRSVSWYQQTPGQGLQFLFEYFSETQRNKGNFPGRFSGRQFSNSRSEMNVSTLELGDSALYLCASSLYGGAGANVLTFGAGSRLTVL.

V is TRBV6-5 and J is TRBJ2-2; D is perhaps TRBD2 (7 bases). The germline V gene encodes CDR1 MNHEY and CDR2 SVGAGI. The CDR3 loop spans 16 amino acids. The V end was cut by 0 bases, the J end by 7 bases, with 15 bases between. The CDR3 DNA reads as TGTGCCAGCAGTTACTCACCCGGGGGGCGTTTCGGGGAGCTGTTTTTT. Translation gives CASSYSPGGRFGELFF.

The V call is TRBV30, the J call TRBJ1-1; 7 positions agree with TRBD1. CDR1 is GTSNPN and CDR2 is SVGIG in the germline V gene (reference sequence). J gave up 8 bases and V 0 bases, and 9 bases lay outside the gene matches. CDR3 length: 14 amino acids. The CDR3 loop is CAWSVEGRGAEAFF. DNA of the CDR3: TGTGCCTGGAGTGTCGAGGGCAGGGGGGCAGAAGCTTTCTTT.

This clone was recorded only once. The chain joins TRBV27 to TRBJ2-1; D may be TRBD1 or TRBD2 (5 bases each). The CDR3 loop spans 15 amino acids. Trimming left V 0 bases short and J 4 bases short, with 10 bases between. Per the germline V gene, CDR1 is MNHEY and CDR2 is SMNVEV (reference sequence). The DNA of the CDR3 is TGTGCCAGCAGTTTATCGTGGGACGGGTACAATGAGCAGTTCTTC. It translates to CASSLSWDGYNEQFF.